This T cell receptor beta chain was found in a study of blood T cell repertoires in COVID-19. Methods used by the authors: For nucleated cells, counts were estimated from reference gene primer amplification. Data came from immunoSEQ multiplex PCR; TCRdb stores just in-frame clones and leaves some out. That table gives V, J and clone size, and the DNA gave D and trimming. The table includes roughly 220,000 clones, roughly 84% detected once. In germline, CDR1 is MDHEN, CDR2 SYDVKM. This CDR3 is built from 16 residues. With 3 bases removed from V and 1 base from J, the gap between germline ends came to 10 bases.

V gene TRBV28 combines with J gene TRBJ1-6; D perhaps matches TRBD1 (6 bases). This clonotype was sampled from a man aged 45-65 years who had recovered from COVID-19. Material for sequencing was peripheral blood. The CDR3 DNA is TGTGCCAGCAGTTTGGCCGGACAGTCCTATAATTCACCCCTCCACTTT. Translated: CASSLAGQSYNSPLHF.